This T cell receptor beta chain was observed in a study of persistence of HIV-infected CD4 T cells. Cells were stimulated with overlapping HIV-1 Gag 15-mer peptides. CD4+ T cells upregulating both CD40 ligand and CD69 were sorted as responding cells. Sequencing used immunoSEQ version 4 in survey mode. The method was immunoSEQ multiplex PCR; TCRdb's version includes in-frame clones alone and lacks a portion of them. The table shows tens of thousands of clones, with approximately 79% occurring only once. Notes on this clone: Its antigen remains unknown.

V was clipped by 2 bases and J by 1 base, with 14 bases between them. The CDR3 is 17 amino acids. Germline V gives CDR1 SNHLY, CDR2 FYNNEI. The specimen was CD4+ T cells sorted from PBMCs after 18-hour stimulation, collected from a patient who received antiretroviral therapy. The J gene is TRBJ1-4, the V gene TRBV2; TRBD1 might be the D (6 bases). This receptor was identified in an adult man with HIV who was CMV-seropositive. The CDR3 region is CASSEWQGRGTNEKLFF. CDR3 in DNA: TGTGCCAGCAGTGAATGGCAGGGGAGAGGAACTAATGAAAAACTGTTTTTT.